This T cell receptor beta chain comes out of a study of Ad26.COV2.S vaccination and SARS-CoV-2 variants. The CDR3 has 14 residues. V lost 2 bases to trimming and J lost 6 bases, with 14 bases between them. CDR1 and CDR2 (germline): SGHDT, YYEEEE. Treatment of the sample: around 19 received Ad26.COV2.S at low or high dose, single or two shots; 5 received placebo; per-sample allocation not given. Repertoires come from day 63 after the first vaccine or placebo injection. This clone was seen at least ten times. Its target is not known. Assay: immunoSEQ multiplex PCR; the TCRdb copy retains only in-frame clones and omits some. The table shows some 250,000 clones, with around nine tenths occurring only once. Broader study findings: A substantial breadth of spike-specific CD8+ and CD4+ T cell responses after vaccination has been reported. Vaccine recipients posted higher spike-specific TCR breadth than their placebo counterparts.

The chain carries TRBV5-6 and TRBJ1-1, with no clear D. The sample in question was peripheral blood, obtained in a trial of Ad26.COV2.S vaccine versus placebo. This clonotype was obtained from a person between 18 and 65 years old who received the Ad26.COV2.S COVID-19 vaccine or a placebo. The CDR3 DNA reads TGTGCCAGCAGCTTACTCGGGCCGGGCCCTGAAGCTTTCTTT. This encodes CASSLLGPGPEAFF.